One and the same sample provided the 17 T cell receptor beta chains below, sequenced in a study of STAT3 mutations in large granular lymphocyte leukemia. Regarding the study as a whole: Every T-LGLL patient had at least one immunodominant TCRbeta clonotype.

For these TCRs, the target antigens are not known. Here immunoSEQ multiplex PCR was the method, and the copy in TCRdb shows in-frame clones only, minus some. This sample has several thousand clones; 85% to 90% occur once, and the top ten carry roughly four fifths. Material for sequencing was peripheral blood mononuclear cells. The source of these receptors is an elderly man with T-cell large granular lymphocyte leukemia. Some clones in this sample may be carry-over from other donors' samples.

The CDR3 DNA reads TGTGCCTGGACCAAATCCACCGCGGGCCTTCCGACGGAAAAACTGTTTTTT. Its translation: CAWTKSTAGLPTEKLFF. The chain combines TRBV30 with TRBJ1-4; D remains unclear. Trimming removed 4 bases from V and 8 bases from J, with 26 bases in between. The CDR3 contains 17 residues. The germline gives CDR1 GTSNPN, CDR2 SVGIG (reference sequence).

The chain combines TRBV19 with TRBJ1-3; D gene uncertain. The V end was cut by 6 bases, the J end by 0 bases, with 12 bases between. Looked up from germline, CDR1 is LNHDA and CDR2 is SQIVND (reference sequence). The CDR3 is made up of 15 amino acids. The CDR3 protein is CASSQTVHSGNTIYF. The DNA for the CDR3 is TGTGCCAGTAGCCAAACAGTTCACTCTGGAAACACCATATATTTT.

This rearrangement joins TRBV30 to TRBJ1-5, with D unclear. Looked up from germline, CDR1 is GTSNPN and CDR2 is SVGIG (reference sequence). The CDR3 has 14 residues. V gave up 0 bases and J gave up 2 bases, with 8 bases separating them. This CDR3 is CAWSVGRGNQPQHF. As DNA, the CDR3 is TGTGCCTGGAGTGTAGGTAGGGGCAATCAGCCCCAGCATTTT. The full variable domain, completed using reference TRBV30 and TRBJ1-5, is SQTIHQWPATLVQPVGSPLSLECTVEGTSNPNLYWYRQAAGRGLQLLFYSVGIGQISSEVPQNLSASRPQDRQFILSSKKLLLSDSGFYLCAWSVGRGNQPQHFGDGTRLSIL.

The V call is TRBV7-8, the J call TRBJ2-7, with 8 bases aligning to TRBD2. V lost 5 bases to trimming and J lost 4 bases; unmatched junction nucleotides: 10. Germline CDR1 SGHVS, CDR2 FQNEAQ. The CDR3 is 15 residues long. CDR3 sequence: CASSPGTRRSYEQYF. The CDR3 DNA reads as TGTGCCAGCAGCCCGGGGACTAGGAGGTCGTACGAGCAGTACTTC.

The chain uses TRBV6-5 and TRBJ2-3; 9 bases are a match to TRBD1. CDR3 length: 16 amino acids. Losses at the gene ends were 0 bases for V and 4 bases for J; bases not matched to a gene: 5. The germline CDR1 and CDR2 sequences are MNHEY and SVGAGI. In DNA form, the CDR3 reads TGTGCCAGCAGTTACTCACAGGGGGCGCATTCAGATACGCAGTATTTT. It translates to CASSYSQGAHSDTQYF.

V is TRBV5-4 and J is TRBJ1-5; D call uncertain. Germline CDR1 SGHNT, CDR2 YYREEE (reference sequence). The CDR3 has 13 amino acids. V lost 0 bases, J lost 0 bases, and 1 base lay in between. CDR3 sequence reads: CASSLGSNQPQHF. DNA of the CDR3: TGTGCCAGCAGCTTGGGTAGCAATCAGCCCCAGCATTTT.

The rearrangement links TRBV7-2 to TRBJ1-5; TRBD1 is a possible D gene (6 bases). Between the trimmed V and J ends, which lost 3 bases and 7 bases, there was a span of 10 bases. Germline values: CDR1 SGHTA, CDR2 FQGNSA. The CDR3 extends over 13 amino acids. The CDR3, as DNA: TGTGCCAGCAGCTTTTCAGGGGTGCAGCCCCAGCATTTT. Protein: CASSFSGVQPQHF.

This chain uses TRBV4-3 with TRBJ2-7; 7 nucleotides line up with TRBD2. The V and J ends lost 2 bases and 3 bases, in that order; junction bases with no gene match: 7. The CDR3 has 15 amino acids. Germline-derived CDR1 and CDR2 are LGHNA and YSLEER. The CDR3 protein is CASSQYGGSDYEQYF. CDR3 nucleotide sequence: TGCGCCAGCAGCCAATACGGGGGGTCAGACTACGAGCAGTACTTC.

The V call is TRBV5-4, the J call TRBJ2-3; 7 bases line up with TRBD1. In germline, CDR1 is SGHNT, CDR2 YYREEE (reference sequence). This CDR3 is built from 15 residues. The J segment lost 2 bases and the V segment lost 3 bases, leaving 6 bases of the junction unmatched. This chain's CDR3 is CASSSKTGLTDTQYF. The CDR3 DNA reads TGTGCCAGCAGCTCCAAGACAGGGCTCACAGATACGCAGTATTTT.

The chain has TRBV5-1 and TRBJ1-6; D uncertain. The CDR3 totals 13 residues. In germline, CDR1 is SGHRS, CDR2 YFSETQ. The ends were cut back, 0 bases at V and 10 bases at J, with 8 bases in the middle. CDR3 bases: TGCGCCAGCAGCTTGGCCGAGGGCTCACCCCTCCACTTT. Translating it yields CASSLAEGSPLHF.

This chain uses TRBV2 with TRBJ1-6, with D possibly TRBD1 on 5 matching bases. The V gene's germline CDR1 is SNHLY and CDR2 FYNNEI. The CDR3 runs to 17 residues. The V end lost 5 bases, the J end lost 0 bases, and 14 bases lay between the germline ends. The CDR3 DNA reads as TGTGCCAGCAGTCAGATCGGGGCCAGCTCCTATAATTCACCCCTCCACTTT. Protein product: CASSQIGASSYNSPLHF.

This chain joins TRBV7-2 and TRBJ2-3; 11 nucleotides agree with TRBD2. Germline trimming cut 8 bases from V and 4 bases from J; bases unmatched to any gene: 8. Germline lookup yields CDR1 SGHTA and CDR2 FQGNSA. The length of the CDR3 is 15 residues. CDR3 region: CASGRKTSGADTQYF. CDR3 bases: TGTGCCAGCGGGAGGAAGACTAGCGGGGCAGATACGCAGTATTTT.

The sample holds one count of this clone. This chain joins TRBV4-2 and TRBJ2-2; TRBD2 matches at 9 bases. The V and J ends lost 1 base and 4 bases, in that order; junction bases with no gene match: 13. CDR3 length equals 19 residues. Germline V CDR1 and CDR2: LGHNA, YNFKEQ. The CDR3 reads CASSQGRVLAGRGTGELFF. The CDR3, as DNA: TGTGCCAGCAGCCAAGGGAGGGTCCTAGCGGGGCGGGGCACCGGGGAGCTGTTTTTT.

The chain has TRBV27 and TRBJ1-4; 7 bases are shared with TRBD1. This CDR3 is 15 amino acids long. Germline V gene lookup returns CDR1 MNHEY and CDR2 SMNVEV (reference sequence). The ends lost 7 bases at V and 7 bases at J; junction bases unmatched: 12. CDR3 sequence reads: CASTPTGNLGEKLFF. CDR3 in DNA: TGTGCCAGCACCCCGACAGGGAATCTGGGTGAAAAACTGTTTTTT.

By sample fraction, this clone is hyperexpanded. The chain combines TRBV9 with TRBJ1-6, with 9 bases identical to TRBD1. V was pared by 2 bases and J by 10 bases, with 1 base of the junction left unmatched. Germline V lookup: CDR1 SGDLS, CDR2 YYNGEE. This CDR3 is 13 amino acids long. CDR3 protein: CASSVGQGSPLHF. CDR3 DNA: TGTGCCAGCAGCGTGGGACAGGGCTCACCCCTCCACTTT. Full variable domain (outside the CDR3, taken from reference TRBV9 and TRBJ1-6): DSGVTQTPKHLITATGQRVTLRCSPRSGDLSVYWYQQSLDQGLQFLIQYYNGEERAKGNILERFSAQQFPDLHSELNLSSLELGDSALYFCASSVGQGSPLHFGNGTRLTVT.

The V and J genes are TRBV5-1 and TRBJ2-2, with 16 bases lining up with TRBD2. The CDR3 covers 19 residues. Germline CDR1 reads SGHRS; CDR2 reads YFSETQ. The V segment lost 4 bases and the J segment 6 bases; nucleotides outside the gene matches: 12. The CDR3 reads CASSLTAGTSGGASGELFF. The CDR3 DNA follows: TGCGCCAGCAGCCTCACAGCCGGGACTAGCGGGGGGGCCTCCGGGGAGCTGTTTTTT.

The chain carries TRBV6-5 and TRBJ1-5, with unresolved D. Germline loops: CDR1 MNHEY, CDR2 SVGAGI. The CDR3 covers 11 residues. Trimming left V 4 bases short and J 5 bases short, with 3 bases between. For the CDR3, the DNA is TGTGCCAGCAGTTTCCATCAGCCCCAGCATTTT. Protein: CASSFHQPQHF.